One and the same sample provided the 27 T cell receptor beta chains below, sequenced in a study of T cells in localized non-small cell lung cancer. Some clones are missing from TCRdb's copy, which holds only in-frame ones; the method was immunoSEQ multiplex PCR. The sample holds fewer than 40,000 clones, 93% seen once. The material sequenced was peripheral blood, taken before any cancer treatment. Receptors were obtained from a female donor of 60 years or more with stage I lung adenocarcinoma.

This chain uses TRBV19 with TRBJ1-2; possibly TRBD1 for D (6 bases). The CDR3 length is 15 residues. Trimming removed 7 bases from V and 5 bases from J, with 20 bases in between. CDR1 is LNHDA and CDR2 is SQIVND in the germline V gene (reference sequence). The CDR3 coding sequence is TGTGCCAGTAAACGGGGGGACACGGGTAATTATGGCTACACCTTC. Protein sequence: CASKRGDTGNYGYTF.

This sequence joins TRBV6-5 and TRBJ1-1, with D perhaps matching TRBD1 (5 bases). Per the germline V gene, CDR1 is MNHEY and CDR2 is SVGAGI. There are 15 residues in the CDR3. Trimming took off 8 bases at V and 1 base at J, with 17 bases between the two ends. CDR3 region: CASFQGPHANTEAFF. CDR3 in DNA: TGTGCCAGCTTCCAGGGTCCGCACGCGAACACTGAAGCTTTCTTT.

The chain recombines TRBV6-1 with TRBJ1-1; D possibly corresponds to TRBD1 (5 bases). The germline V gene has CDR1 MNHNS and CDR2 SASEGT. Trimming removed 7 bases from V and 5 bases from J, with 11 bases in between. The CDR3 runs to 12 residues. The CDR3, as DNA: TGTGCCAGCAATCCAGGGAAGACTGAAGCTTTCTTT. It specifies CASNPGKTEAFF.

The chain recombines TRBV19 with TRBJ2-5; D assignment may be TRBD1 or TRBD2 (6 bases each). From germline, CDR1 is LNHDA and CDR2 SQIVND (reference sequence). This CDR3 comprises 16 residues. The V gene lost 7 bases and the J gene lost 0 bases, with 18 bases spanning the gap. The CDR3 bases are TGTGCCAGTACCTATAGGGGGGACTCGTACCAAGAGACCCAGTACTTC. Protein sequence: CASTYRGDSYQETQYF.

A single count supports this clone. This chain connects TRBV7-6 to TRBJ2-5; 8 bases line up with TRBD2. CDR3 length equals 13 residues. CDR1 and CDR2 (germline): SGHVS, FNYEAQ. Losses at the gene ends were 5 bases for V and 5 bases for J; bases not matched to a gene: 4. CDR3 coding DNA: TGTGCCAGCAGCATCGGGGGGGAGGAGACCCAGTACTTC. Translated, it gives CASSIGGEETQYF.

This CDR3 is CASSVDSYTEAFF. In nucleotides, the CDR3 is TGTGCCAGCAGCGTGGACAGCTACACTGAAGCTTTCTTT. The chain uses TRBV7-9 and TRBJ1-1, with D possibly TRBD1 on 6 matching bases. CDR3 length: 13 amino acids. Germline loops: CDR1 SEHNR, CDR2 FQNEAQ (reference sequence). V was cut by 5 bases and J by 3 bases, with 10 bases left in between.

The chain carries TRBV25-1 and TRBJ1-1, with D perhaps matching TRBD1 (5 bases). Germline CDR1 is MGHDK and CDR2 is SYGVNS. Trimming took off 6 bases at V and 0 bases at J, with 14 bases between the two ends. This CDR3 has 15 residues. CDR3 coding DNA: TGTGCCAGCAGGGCCCGAACGACAGTGAACACTGAAGCTTTCTTT. Protein product: CASRARTTVNTEAFF.

This clone has just a few counts. The junction and the germline gene differ at one end; a read error may be behind it. The chain couples TRBV5-1 to TRBJ1-1; D is undetermined. The CDR3 covers 12 residues. Germline CDR1 is SGHRS and CDR2 is YFSETQ. The CDR3 loop reads CASRLDGPEAFF. CDR3 sequence (DNA): TGCGCCAGCAGGTTGGACGGACCAGAAGCTTTCTTT.

The chain combines TRBV18 with TRBJ2-2, with 8 bases matching TRBD2. V dropped 0 bases and J dropped 7; count of bases not matched to a gene: 7. Germline loops: CDR1 KGHSH, CDR2 LQKENI. This CDR3 region has 16 residues. CDR3 region: CASSPPGLGRNGELFF. CDR3 in DNA: TGTGCCAGCTCACCACCGGGACTAGGTCGGAACGGGGAGCTGTTTTTT.

This chain uses TRBV25-1 with TRBJ2-2, with unresolved D. V lost 4 bases and J lost 4, with 16 bases in between. Germline V gene lookup returns CDR1 MGHDK and CDR2 SYGVNS. This CDR3 comprises 16 residues. The chain's CDR3 is CASSVRSMGTTGELFF. The CDR3 DNA reads TGTGCCAGCAGTGTCCGGTCGATGGGTACCACCGGGGAGCTGTTTTTT.

This clone was found once. This chain connects TRBV6-1 to TRBJ2-7; 7 nucleotides align to TRBD1. With 2 bases clipped from V and 4 bases from J, the junction kept 8 bases outside the gene matches. The V gene's germline CDR1 is MNHNS and CDR2 SASEGT. This CDR3 is built from 15 residues. CDR3 DNA sequence: TGTGCCAGCAGTGAACAGGGGGTCGTTGGATACGAGCAGTACGTC. It encodes CASSEQGVVGYEQYV.

The chain recombines TRBV27 with TRBJ2-7; D is tentatively TRBD1 or TRBD2 (5 bases each). Trimming removed 7 bases from V and 6 bases from J, with 16 bases in between. This CDR3 spans 13 amino acids. The V gene's germline CDR1 is MNHEY and CDR2 SMNVEV (reference sequence). The CDR3 DNA is TGTGCCAGCACCCTAAAGAAGGGACGCGAGCAGTACGTC. This gives the protein CASTLKKGREQYV.

V is TRBV18 and J is TRBJ2-5, with D unresolved. This CDR3 is 13 amino acids long. Germline CDR1 is KGHSH and CDR2 is LQKENI. The V end was cut by 2 bases, the J end by 5 bases, with 9 bases between. As DNA, the CDR3 is TGTGCCAGCTCACCAATGGTCGCTGAGACCCAGTACTTC. This codes for CASSPMVAETQYF. The variable domain in full, with the rest retrieved from reference TRBV18 and TRBJ2-5, is NAGVMQNPRHLVRRRGQEARLRCSPMKGHSHVYWYRQLPEEGLKFMVYLQKENIIDESGMPKERFSAEFPKEGPSILRIQQVVRGDSAAYFCASSPMVAETQYFGPGTRLLVL.

The chain links TRBV6-1 to TRBJ1-5, with D uncertain. Germline V gene lookup returns CDR1 MNHNS and CDR2 SASEGT. This CDR3 contains 13 residues. The V gene lost 1 base and the J gene lost 4 bases, with 5 bases spanning the gap. The CDR3 sequence is CASSEVSNQPQHF. DNA of the CDR3: TGTGCCAGCAGTGAAGTATCAAATCAGCCCCAGCATTTT.

CDR3 nucleotide sequence: TGTGCCAGCATAGAAACCGGGACAGGGGGCTCTGGGGCCAACGTCCTGACTTTC. It is translated as CASIETGTGGSGANVLTF. This chain links TRBV5-6 with TRBJ2-6; TRBD1 agrees at 11 bases. The germline gives CDR1 SGHDT, CDR2 YYEEEE. The CDR3 has 18 residues. Trimming removed 6 bases from V and 0 bases from J; junction bases left unmatched: 8. Filled out from reference TRBV5-6 and TRBJ2-6, the complete variable domain reads DAGVTQSPTHLIKTRGQQVTLRCSPKSGHDTVSWYQQALGQGPQFIFQYYEEEERQRGNFPDRFSGHQFPNYSSELNVNALLLGDSALYLCASIETGTGGSGANVLTFGAGSRLTVL.

V and J are TRBV11-2 and TRBJ1-5; D is unresolved. Trimming stripped 1 base from V and 4 bases from J, with 5 bases between. This CDR3 has 13 amino acids. Germline CDR1 SGHAT, CDR2 FQNNGV. As DNA, the CDR3 is TGTGCCAGCAGCTTAGGCCAGAATCAGCCCCAGCATTTT. This encodes CASSLGQNQPQHF.

The V call is TRBV4-2, the J call TRBJ2-3; 9 bases agree with TRBD2. The CDR3 runs 18 residues. Germline V gene sequence: CDR1 LGHNA, CDR2 YNFKEQ. Trimming at V came to 1 base and at J to 1 base, leaving 9 bases not matched to a gene. CDR3 amino acids: CASSQVGTSLGGTDTQYF. The CDR3 DNA follows: TGTGCCAGCAGCCAAGTGGGGACTAGCTTGGGGGGCACAGATACGCAGTATTTT.

CDR3 in DNA: TGTGCCATTTGGGCGGGGATAGAAGCTAACTATGGCTACACCTTC. This sequence encodes CAIWAGIEANYGYTF. This sequence joins TRBV19 and TRBJ1-2; D remains ambiguous. V was clipped by 10 bases and J by 0 bases, with 18 bases between them. Germline V gene data show CDR1 as LNHDA and CDR2 as SQIVND (reference sequence). CDR3 length equals 15 residues.

The gene calls are TRBV29-1 and TRBJ1-1; 12 bases fit TRBD1. V gave up 7 bases and J gave up 4 bases; unmatched junction bases: 10. The CDR3 loop spans 15 amino acids. Germline V lookup: CDR1 SQVTM, CDR2 ANQGSEA. DNA of the CDR3: TGCAGCGCCGCTGGGACAGGGGGCAGGAGCACTGAAGCTTTCTTT. Residues: CSAAGTGGRSTEAFF.

This clone was recorded a few times. This CDR3 is CASTQESEGMNTEAFF. CDR3 DNA sequence: TGTGCCAGCACCCAAGAATCGGAAGGTATGAACACTGAAGCTTTCTTT. This chain links TRBV28 with TRBJ1-1; D is unresolved. Germline V gene lookup returns CDR1 MDHEN and CDR2 SYDVKM. V gave up 7 bases and J gave up 0 bases, with 18 bases separating them. CDR3 length: 16 residues.

Only one count was recorded for this clone. CDR3 residues: CASRNGDSNTGELFF. The CDR3 DNA reads as TGCGCCAGCCGCAATGGGGACTCTAACACCGGGGAGCTGTTTTTT. The rearrangement joins TRBV5-1 to TRBJ2-2, with D possibly matching TRBD2 (6 bases). The CDR3 consists of 15 residues. With 7 bases removed from V and 2 bases from J, the gap between germline ends came to 15 bases. The V gene's germline CDR1 is SGHRS and CDR2 YFSETQ.

The chain carries TRBV27 and TRBJ1-2; D ambiguous. Germline loops: CDR1 MNHEY, CDR2 SMNVEV (reference sequence). There are 16 residues in the CDR3. V was trimmed by 7 bases and J by 2 bases, leaving 20 bases between them. Written as DNA, the CDR3 is TGTGCCAGCAAGGTTGGGGTGGTGGGATCGAACTATGGCTACACCTTC. Its translation: CASKVGVVGSNYGYTF.

V is TRBV7-2 and J is TRBJ1-5; no clear D gene. The germline V and J ends were trimmed by 3 bases and 4 bases, with 7 bases remaining between them. This CDR3 has 13 amino acids. Looked up from germline, CDR1 is SGHTA and CDR2 is FQGNSA. In DNA, the CDR3 is TGTGCCAGCAGCTTTAGGGATAATCAGCCCCAGCATTTT. Residues: CASSFRDNQPQHF.

The CDR3 nucleotides read TGTGCCAGCAGTTCCGGGACGGGAGCCTACGAGCAGTACTTC. As protein: CASSSGTGAYEQYF. This rearrangement joins TRBV7-2 to TRBJ2-7, with TRBD2 as a possible D gene (6 bases). Per germline, CDR1 SGHTA and CDR2 FQGNSA. V gave up 6 bases and J gave up 2 bases, with 14 bases separating them. This CDR3 contains 14 residues. The variable domain in full, with the rest retrieved from reference TRBV7-2 and TRBJ2-7, is GAGVSQSPSNKVTEKGKDVELRCDPISGHTALYWYRQSLGQGLEFLIYFQGNSAPDKSGLPSDRFSAERTGGSVSTLTIQRTQQEDSAVYLCASSSGTGAYEQYFGPGTRLTVT.

The gene calls are TRBV30 and TRBJ1-2; D might be TRBD1 (5 bases). The germline gives CDR1 GTSNPN, CDR2 SVGIG (reference sequence). The CDR3 consists of 14 residues. Trimming took 3 bases from V and 4 from J, leaving 15 bases between them. The CDR3 nucleotides are TGTGCCTGGAGCCGAAACCAGGGAAGCTATGGCTACACCTTC. It codes for CAWSRNQGSYGYTF.

CDR3 residues: CASSPPGSLGEKLFF. CDR3 in DNA: TGTGCCAGCAGCCCCCCAGGGAGCCTAGGTGAAAAACTGTTTTTT. The chain couples TRBV7-2 to TRBJ1-4, with D maybe TRBD1 (5 bases). Germline CDR1 and CDR2: SGHTA and FQGNSA. This CDR3 comprises 15 residues. V was shortened by 5 bases and J by 7 bases, with 17 bases between the two germline ends.

This clone has just one count. The CDR3 region is CASSLVGTDTQYF. Written as DNA, the CDR3 is TGTGCCAGCTCACTAGTCGGCACAGATACGCAGTATTTT. The V call is TRBV18, the J call TRBJ2-3; D gene unclear. V lost 4 bases to trimming and J lost 1 base, with 6 bases between them. From germline, CDR1 is KGHSH and CDR2 LQKENI. This CDR3 comprises 13 residues.